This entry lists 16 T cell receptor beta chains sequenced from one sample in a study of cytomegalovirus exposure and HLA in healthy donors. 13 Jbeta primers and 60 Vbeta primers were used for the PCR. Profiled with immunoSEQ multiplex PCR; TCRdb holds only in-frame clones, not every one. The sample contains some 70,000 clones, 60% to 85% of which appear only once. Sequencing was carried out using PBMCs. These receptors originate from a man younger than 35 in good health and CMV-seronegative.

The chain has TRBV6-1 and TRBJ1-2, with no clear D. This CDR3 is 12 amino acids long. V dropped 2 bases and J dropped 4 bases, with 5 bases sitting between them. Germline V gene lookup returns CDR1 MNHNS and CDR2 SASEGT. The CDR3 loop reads CASSESSYGYTF. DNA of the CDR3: TGTGCCAGCAGTGAATCCAGCTATGGCTACACCTTC.

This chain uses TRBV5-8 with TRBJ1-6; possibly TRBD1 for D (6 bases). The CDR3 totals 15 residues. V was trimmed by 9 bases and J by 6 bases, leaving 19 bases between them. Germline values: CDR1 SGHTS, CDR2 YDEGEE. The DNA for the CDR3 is TGTGCCACCCAACCCGTCAGGGGCTCTAATTCACCCCTCCACTTT. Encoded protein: CATQPVRGSNSPLHF.

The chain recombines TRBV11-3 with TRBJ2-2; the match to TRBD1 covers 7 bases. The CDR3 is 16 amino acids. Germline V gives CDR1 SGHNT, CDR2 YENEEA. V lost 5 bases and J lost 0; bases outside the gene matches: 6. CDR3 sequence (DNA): TGTGCCAGCAGCACAAGGACAGGTCCGAACACCGGGGAGCTGTTTTTT. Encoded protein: CASSTRTGPNTGELFF.

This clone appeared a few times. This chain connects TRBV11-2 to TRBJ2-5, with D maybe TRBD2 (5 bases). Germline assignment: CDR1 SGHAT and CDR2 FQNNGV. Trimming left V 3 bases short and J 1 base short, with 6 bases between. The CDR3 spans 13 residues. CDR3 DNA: TGTGCCAGCAGCTTCGGGATCCAAGAGACCCAGTACTTC. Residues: CASSFGIQETQYF.

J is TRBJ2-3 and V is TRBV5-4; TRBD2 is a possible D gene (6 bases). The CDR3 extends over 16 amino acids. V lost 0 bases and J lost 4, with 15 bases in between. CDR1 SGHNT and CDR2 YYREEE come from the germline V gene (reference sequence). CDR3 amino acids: CASSLVGRTGADTQYF. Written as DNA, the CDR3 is TGTGCCAGCAGCTTGGTCGGGAGAACGGGCGCAGATACGCAGTATTTT.

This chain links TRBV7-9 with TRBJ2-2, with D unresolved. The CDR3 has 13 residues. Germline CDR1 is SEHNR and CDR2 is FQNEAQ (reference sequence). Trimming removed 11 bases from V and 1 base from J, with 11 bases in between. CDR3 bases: TGTGCCGCCTTCTCGGGGAACACCGGGGAGCTGTTTTTT. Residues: CAAFSGNTGELFF.

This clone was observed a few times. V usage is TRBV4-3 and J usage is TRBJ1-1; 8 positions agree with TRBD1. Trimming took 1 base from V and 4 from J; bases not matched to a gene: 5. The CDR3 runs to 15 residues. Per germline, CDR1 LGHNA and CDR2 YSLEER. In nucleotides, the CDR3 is TGCGCCAGCAGCCAAGCCCGGACAGGGCCCACTGAAGCTTTCTTT. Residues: CASSQARTGPTEAFF.

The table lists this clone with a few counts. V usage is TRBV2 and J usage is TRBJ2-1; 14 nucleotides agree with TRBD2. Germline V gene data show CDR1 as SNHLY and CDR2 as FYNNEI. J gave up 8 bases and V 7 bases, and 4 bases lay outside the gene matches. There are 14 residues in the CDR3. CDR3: CASNGLAGGHEQFF. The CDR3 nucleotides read TGTGCCAGCAATGGACTAGCGGGGGGCCATGAGCAGTTCTTC.

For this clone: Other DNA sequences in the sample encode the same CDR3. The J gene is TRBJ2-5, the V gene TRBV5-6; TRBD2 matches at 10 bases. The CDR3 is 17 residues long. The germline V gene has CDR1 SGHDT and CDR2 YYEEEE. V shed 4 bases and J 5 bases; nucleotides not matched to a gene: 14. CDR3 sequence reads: CASSPGLAGEALETQYF. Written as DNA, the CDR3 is TGTGCCAGCAGCCCGGGGCTAGCGGGGGAGGCTCTGGAGACCCAGTACTTC.

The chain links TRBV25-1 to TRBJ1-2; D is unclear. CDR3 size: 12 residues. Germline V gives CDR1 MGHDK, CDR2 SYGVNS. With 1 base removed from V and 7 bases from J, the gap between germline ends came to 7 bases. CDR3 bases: TGTGCCAGCAGTGAATCTGCGGGTGGCTACACCTTC. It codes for CASSESAGGYTF.

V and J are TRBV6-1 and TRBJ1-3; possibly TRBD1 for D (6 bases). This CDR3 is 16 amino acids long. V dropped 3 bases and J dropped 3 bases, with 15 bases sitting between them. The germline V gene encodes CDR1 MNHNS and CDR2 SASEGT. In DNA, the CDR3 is TGTGCCAGCAGTGATTATATGGGGGCGGTTGGAAACACCATATATTTT. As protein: CASSDYMGAVGNTIYF.

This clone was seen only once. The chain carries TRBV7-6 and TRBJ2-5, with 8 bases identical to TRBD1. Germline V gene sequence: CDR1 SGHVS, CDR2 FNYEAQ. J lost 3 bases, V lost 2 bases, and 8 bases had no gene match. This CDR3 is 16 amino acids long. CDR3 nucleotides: TGTGCCAGCAGCTTACAGTTCGGGACAGGCGAAGAGACCCAGTACTTC. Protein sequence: CASSLQFGTGEETQYF. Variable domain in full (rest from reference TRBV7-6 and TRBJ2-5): GAGVSQSPRYKVTKRGQDVALRCDPISGHVSLYWYRQALGQGPEFLTYFNYEAQQDKSGLPNDRFSAERPEGSISTLTIQRTEQRDSAMYRCASSLQFGTGEETQYFGPGTRLLVL.

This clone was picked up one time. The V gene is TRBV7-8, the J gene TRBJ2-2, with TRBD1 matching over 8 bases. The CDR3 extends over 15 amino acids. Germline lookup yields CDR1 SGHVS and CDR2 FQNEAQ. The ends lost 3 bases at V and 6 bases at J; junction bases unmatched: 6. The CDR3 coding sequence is TGTGCCAGCAGCTTCGGGACAGGCGCCTCCGGGGAGCTGTTTTTT. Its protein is CASSFGTGASGELFF.

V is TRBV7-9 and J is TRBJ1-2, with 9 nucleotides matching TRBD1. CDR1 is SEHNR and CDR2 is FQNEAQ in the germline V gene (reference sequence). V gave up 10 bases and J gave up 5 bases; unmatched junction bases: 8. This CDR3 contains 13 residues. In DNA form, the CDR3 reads TGTGCCACCGCCGTGACAGGGGGGTATGGCTACACCTTC. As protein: CATAVTGGYGYTF.

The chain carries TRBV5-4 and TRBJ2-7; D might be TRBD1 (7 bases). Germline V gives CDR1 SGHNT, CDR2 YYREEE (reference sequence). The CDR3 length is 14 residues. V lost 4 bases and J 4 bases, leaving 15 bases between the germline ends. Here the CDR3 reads CASSPGDRPYEQYF. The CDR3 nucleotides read TGTGCCAGCAGCCCGGGGGACAGACCATACGAGCAGTACTTC.

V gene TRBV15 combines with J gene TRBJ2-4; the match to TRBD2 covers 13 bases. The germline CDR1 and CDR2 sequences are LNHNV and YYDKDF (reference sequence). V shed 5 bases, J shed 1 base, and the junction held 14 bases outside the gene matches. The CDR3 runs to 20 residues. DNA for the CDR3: TGTGCCACCAGCGATCGTATGGGACTAGCGGGGATGGGGGCCAAAAACATTCAGTACTTC. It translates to CATSDRMGLAGMGAKNIQYF. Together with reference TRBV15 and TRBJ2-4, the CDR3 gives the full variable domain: DAMVIQNPRYQVTQFGKPVTLSCSQTLNHNVMYWYQQKSSQAPKLLFHYYDKDFNNEADTPDNFQSRRPNTSFCFLDIRSPGLGDTAMYLCATSDRMGLAGMGAKNIQYFGAGTRLSVL.